This T cell receptor (beta chain) originates from a study of OX40 agonist ivuxolimab in advanced cancers. As regards this clone: Its antigen remains unknown.

With autoimmune disease history or systemic immunosuppression, patients were excluded. Libraries were prepared by immunoSEQ multiplex PCR; TCRdb keeps only in-frame clonotypes and omits some of them. The profile covers under 80,000 clones, with 93% appearing a single time and 5.5% to 7% taken by the ten largest. The V end lost 0 bases, the J end lost 4 bases, and 7 bases lay between the germline ends. From germline, CDR1 is ENHRY and CDR2 SYGVKD. The CDR3 runs 14 residues. General observations from the study: Among T cells, CD8+ cells averaged more expanded clones than CD4+ cells. Some nonresponders also had low normalized T-cell clonal expansion. At 0.1 to 3.0 mg/kg, CD4+ and CD8+ blood T cells expanded clonally by week 6.

The input for sequencing was CD4+ or CD8+ T cells sorted from blood, taken in a trial of the OX40 agonist ivuxolimab. The rearrangement links TRBV10-3 to TRBJ2-1, with no clear D. This TCR was sampled from an adult with an advanced solid tumor such as melanoma, head and neck, liver or kidney cancer. CDR3 DNA: TGTGCCATCAGTGAGTCGTGGCATTACAATGAGCAGTTCTTC. Protein product: CAISESWHYNEQFF.